A selection of T cell receptor beta chains follows, all from one sample in a study of cytomegalovirus exposure and HLA in healthy donors. Repertoires were generated with immunoSEQ multiplex PCR, while TCRdb's copy carries only in-frame clones and drops some. The sample carries about 150,000 clones, about 72% recorded once. Sequences were obtained from PBMCs. The receptors were sampled from a male donor in good health and CMV-seronegative. CDR3s include the opening cysteine and the closing phenylalanine or tryptophan. Each record gives: J gene, clone size, D gene, V gene, CDR3 protein, CDR3 DNA. A D gene is named only where the DNA matches it firmly. The size field is filled for only some rows; it gives once, few, many or a size class.

J gene: TRBJ2-7
clone size: .
D gene: .
V gene: TRBV12-5
CDR3 protein: CASGLTPYEQYF
CDR3 DNA: TGTGCTAGTGGTTTGACACCCTACGAGCAGTACTTC

J gene: TRBJ1-1
clone size: .
D gene: TRBD1
V gene: TRBV13
CDR3 protein: CASSPTGTGGTEAFF
CDR3 DNA: TGTGCCAGCAGCCCCACGGGGACAGGGGGCACTGAAGCTTTCTTT

J gene: TRBJ2-7
clone size: .
D gene: TRBD2
V gene: TRBV2
CDR3 protein: CASSEGLAGGSYEQYF
CDR3 DNA: TGTGCCAGCAGTGAAGGTTTAGCGGGGGGTTCCTACGAGCAGTACTTC

J gene: TRBJ2-5
clone size: .
D gene: .
V gene: TRBV6-1
CDR3 protein: CASSERERETQYF
CDR3 DNA: TGTGCCAGCAGTGAACGAGAGAGGGAGACCCAGTACTTC

J gene: TRBJ2-6
clone size: once
D gene: .
V gene: TRBV7-2
CDR3 protein: CASSLRPGISGANVLTF
CDR3 DNA: TGTGCCAGCAGCTTGAGGCCCGGGATCTCTGGGGCCAACGTCCTGACTTTC

J gene: TRBJ2-5
clone size: .
D gene: TRBD2
V gene: TRBV7-9
CDR3 protein: CASSLRAGGANQETQYF
CDR3 DNA: TGTGCCAGCAGCTTAAGGGCGGGGGGCGCGAATCAAGAGACCCAGTACTTC

J gene: TRBJ1-6
clone size: .
D gene: .
V gene: TRBV27
CDR3 protein: CASSPWREKSYNSPLHF
CDR3 DNA: TGTGCCAGCAGTCCATGGAGGGAGAAGAGCTATAATTCACCCCTCCACTTT

J gene: TRBJ2-3
clone size: .
D gene: TRBD2
V gene: TRBV7-2
CDR3 protein: CASSPEGLAGGDTQYF
CDR3 DNA: TGTGCCAGCAGCCCCGAGGGACTAGCGGGGGGAGATACGCAGTATTTT

J gene: TRBJ1-3
clone size: .
D gene: .
V gene: TRBV19
CDR3 protein: CASSISVSGNTIYF
CDR3 DNA: TGTGCCAGTAGTATTTCGGTCTCTGGAAACACCATATATTTT

J gene: TRBJ2-5
clone size: .
D gene: .
V gene: TRBV7-2
CDR3 protein: CASSLAQGRETQYF
CDR3 DNA: TGTGCCAGCAGCTTAGCGCAGGGGCGAGAGACCCAGTACTTC

J gene: TRBJ1-4
clone size: few
D gene: .
V gene: TRBV4-3
CDR3 protein: CASSQDYRTTNEKLFF
CDR3 DNA: TGCGCCAGCAGCCAAGACTACCGAACAACTAATGAAAAACTGTTTTTT

J gene: TRBJ2-1
clone size: .
D gene: TRBD2
V gene: TRBV6-1
CDR3 protein: CASKSGLAGNNEQFF
CDR3 DNA: TGTGCCAGCAAAAGTGGGCTAGCGGGAAACAATGAGCAGTTCTTC

J gene: TRBJ2-1
clone size: .
D gene: .
V gene: TRBV19
CDR3 protein: CASSMPSSYNEQFF
CDR3 DNA: TGTGCCAGTAGTATGCCTAGCTCCTACAATGAGCAGTTCTTC

J gene: TRBJ1-6
clone size: .
D gene: .
V gene: TRBV5-6
CDR3 protein: CASSELTGNNSPLHF
CDR3 DNA: TGTGCCAGCAGCGAGTTAACAGGGAATAATTCACCCCTCCACTTT

J gene: TRBJ1-5
clone size: once
D gene: TRBD1
V gene: TRBV7-2
CDR3 protein: CASSPQGRQGSQPQHF
CDR3 DNA: TGTGCCAGCAGCCCCCAAGGTCGACAGGGTAGTCAGCCCCAGCATTTT